One sample yielded the 12 T cell receptor beta chains listed below, sequenced in a study of post-analysis software for immune sequencing data. For these TCRs, the target antigens are not known. TCR beta cDNA libraries included unique molecular identifiers. TCRdb used MiXCR to reprocess the PCR reads, holding one entry per CDR3 protein. Among about 770,000 distinct CDR3 sequences listed, 46% were seen once. Whole-study results and caveats: With TRBV5-6, TRBV5-1 and TRBV20-1 included, about 5 TRBV segments were more frequent in patients than in controls.

Sequencing was carried out using blood. The source is a girl between 5 and 17 years old with multiple sclerosis.

This chain joins TRBV18 and TRBJ2-7; 13 nucleotides line up with TRBD2. V dropped 1 base and J dropped 0; count of bases not matched to a gene: 6. The CDR3 sequence is 18 residues long. Germline V gene sequence: CDR1 KGHSH, CDR2 LQKENI. This CDR3 reads CASSPRLAGGPSSYEQYF. The CDR3 coding sequence is TGTGCCAGCTCACCACGACTAGCGGGAGGTCCTAGCTCCTACGAGCAGTACTTC.

This clonotype was detected only a few times. The chain employs TRBV29-1 and TRBJ2-2; D is unclear. V lost 4 bases and J 1 base, leaving 4 bases between the germline ends. Germline values: CDR1 SQVTM, CDR2 ANQGSEA. The CDR3 is 12 residues long. CDR3 bases: TGCAGCGTTGGTCAGAACACCGGGGAGCTGTTTTTT. Encoded protein: CSVGQNTGELFF.

The J gene is TRBJ2-4, the V gene TRBV6-1; 9 bases are shared with TRBD2. Near its end, the DNA agrees better with TRBJ2-7, so the J call may be wrong. The CDR3 has 16 residues. Germline CDR1 MNHNS, CDR2 SASEGT. The CDR3 sequence: CASSALTSGLRSEQYF. The DNA of the CDR3 is TGTGCCAGCAGTGCCCTAACTAGCGGGCTGAGGAGCGAGCAGTACTTC.

The chain uses TRBV12-3 or TRBV12-4 and TRBJ2-3; D remains ambiguous. V lost 3 bases to trimming and J lost 5 bases, with 15 bases between them. This CDR3 has 15 amino acids. Written as DNA, the CDR3 is TGTGCCAGCAGTTTGATTGGCGGAAGTGGAGATACGCAGTATTTT. Translating gives CASSLIGGSGDTQYF.

The chain carries TRBV6-1 and TRBJ2-4; 15 bases fit TRBD2. The J call is uncertain, as TRBJ2-7 better fits the DNA end. This CDR3 is 17 amino acids long. Germline V lookup: CDR1 MNHNS, CDR2 SASEGT. CDR3 in amino acids: CASSGPGTSGGTYEQYF. The CDR3 DNA reads TGTGCCAGCAGTGGCCCAGGGACTAGCGGGGGGACCTACGAGCAGTACTTC.

As concerns this clonotype: Mismatch with germline at one junction end may stem from a read error. The chain couples TRBV19 to TRBJ1-6, with D possibly being TRBD1 (5 bases). Germline V gene sequence: CDR1 LNHDA, CDR2 SQIVND (reference sequence). The CDR3 runs to 14 residues. For the CDR3, the DNA is TGTGCCAGTAGTCCCGGGACGGTGGATTCACCCCCCCACTTT. This sequence encodes CASSPGTVDSPPHF.

V gene TRBV6-5 combines with J gene TRBJ2-7; 12 nucleotides line up with TRBD1. CDR1 MNHEY and CDR2 SVGAGI come from the germline V gene. V dropped 7 bases and J dropped 7; count of bases not matched to a gene: 5. The CDR3 totals 13 residues. This CDR3 reads CASMGQGAREQYF. In DNA form, the CDR3 reads TGTGCCAGCATGGGACAGGGGGCAAGGGAGCAGTACTTC.

CDR3 DNA sequence: TGCGCCAGCAGCTTTTCCGGCGGACTGACTGAAGCTTTCTTT. Translating gives CASSFSGGLTEAFF. The chain is built from TRBV5-1 and TRBJ1-1; D not certain. Germline V gene lookup returns CDR1 SGHRS and CDR2 YFSETQ. The CDR3 consists of 14 residues. Trimming removed 2 bases at V and 5 bases at J, with 13 bases between.

This rearrangement joins TRBV5-5 to TRBJ1-2, with 10 bases identical to TRBD1. V shed 4 bases and J 4 bases; nucleotides not matched to a gene: 10. The germline gives CDR1 SGHKS, CDR2 YYEKEE (reference sequence). This CDR3 region has 16 residues. The CDR3 sequence: CASSPGTGEGGYGYTF. Here the CDR3 DNA reads TGTGCCAGCAGCCCAGGGACAGGGGAGGGTGGCTATGGCTACACCTTC.

This chain links TRBV7-8 with TRBJ2-4, with 9 bases matching TRBD1. This CDR3 has 20 amino acids. The V and J ends lost 5 bases and 0 bases, in that order; junction bases with no gene match: 17. CDR1 and CDR2 (germline): SGHVS, FQNEAQ. The CDR3 reads CASSLPTGGGQPLAKNIQYF. CDR3 sequence (DNA): TGTGCCAGCAGCCTACCTACAGGGGGCGGACAACCTTTAGCCAAAAACATTCAGTACTTC.

This clonotype was found a few times. V gene TRBV7-2 combines with J gene TRBJ1-2; TRBD1 aligns across 8 bases. The CDR3 spans 15 residues. Per germline, CDR1 SGHTA and CDR2 FQGNSA. V dropped 5 bases and J dropped 4; count of bases not matched to a gene: 9. The CDR3 DNA sequence: TGTGCCAGCAGCCGGGGACAGGCCTCGTCCTATGGCTACACCTTC. Protein: CASSRGQASSYGYTF. The full variable domain, rest sourced from reference TRBV7-2 and TRBJ1-2, is GAGVSQSPSNKVTEKGKDVELRCDPISGHTALYWYRQSLGQGLEFLIYFQGNSAPDKSGLPSDRFSAERTGGSVSTLTIQRTQQEDSAVYLCASSRGQASSYGYTFGSGTRLTVV.

The chain employs TRBV12-5 and TRBJ2-1; 7 bases are a match to TRBD1. The germline gives CDR1 LGHNT, CDR2 FRNRAP. The CDR3 totals 12 residues. The J segment lost 9 bases and the V segment lost 6 bases, leaving 5 bases of the junction unmatched. The chain's CDR3 is CASGTGVSEQFF. The CDR3 nucleotides read TGTGCTAGTGGCACAGGGGTTAGTGAGCAGTTCTTC.